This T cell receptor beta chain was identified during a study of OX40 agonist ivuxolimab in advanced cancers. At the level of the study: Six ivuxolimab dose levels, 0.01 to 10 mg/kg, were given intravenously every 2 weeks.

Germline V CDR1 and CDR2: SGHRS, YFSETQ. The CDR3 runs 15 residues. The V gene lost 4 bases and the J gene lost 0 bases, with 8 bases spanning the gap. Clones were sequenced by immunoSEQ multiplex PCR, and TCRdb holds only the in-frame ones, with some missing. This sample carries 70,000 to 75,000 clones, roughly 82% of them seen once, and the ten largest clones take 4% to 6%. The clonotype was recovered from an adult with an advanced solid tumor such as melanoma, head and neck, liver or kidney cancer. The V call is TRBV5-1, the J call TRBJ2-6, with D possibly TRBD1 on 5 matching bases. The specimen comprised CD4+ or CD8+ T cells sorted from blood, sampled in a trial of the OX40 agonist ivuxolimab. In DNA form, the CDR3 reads TGCGCCAGCAGCCCAACAGGCTCTGGGGCCAACGTCCTGACTTTC. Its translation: CASSPTGSGANVLTF.